One sample yielded the 15 T cell receptor beta chains listed below, sequenced in a study of shared clonotypes between healthy human individuals. Sequencing was performed with immunoSEQ multiplex PCR; in TCRdb, only in-frame clones are kept and a portion is missing. There are approximately 640,000 clones in the sample; about 90% occur only once, and roughly 36% lies in the top ten. The sequenced material came from memory CD8+ T cells from PBMCs. This sample's subset: CD45RO+ cells pooled with CCR7-negative TemRA cells. The receptors here all came from a man between 18 and 35 years old in good health. Some clones in this sample may be carry-over from other donors' samples.

This clone was seen just once. The CDR3 region is CASSYWGLYEQYF. Here the CDR3 DNA reads TGTGCCAGCAGTTACTGGGGGCTCTACGAGCAGTACTTC. V gene TRBV6-6 combines with J gene TRBJ2-7; a weak D match, TRBD1 (6 bases). Germline CDR1 reads MNHNY; CDR2 reads SVGAGI (reference sequence). V dropped 1 base and J dropped 3 bases, with 7 bases sitting between them. This CDR3 spans 13 amino acids.

This chain links TRBV5-1 with TRBJ2-6; 10 nucleotides agree with TRBD1. CDR3 length: 18 amino acids. Germline V lookup: CDR1 SGHRS, CDR2 YFSETQ. Trimming cost V 4 bases and J 3 bases; bases outside gene matches: 10. The CDR3 DNA reads TGCGCCAGCAGCGATAGTAGGACAGGGGGAAATGGGGCCAACGTCCTGACTTTC. Protein product: CASSDSRTGGNGANVLTF.

This rearrangement joins TRBV7-9 to TRBJ2-2; tentatively, D is TRBD2 (5 bases). Germline V CDR1 and CDR2: SEHNR, FQNEAQ (reference sequence). The CDR3 totals 15 residues. Between the trimmed V and J ends, which lost 4 bases and 2 bases, there was a span of 11 bases. The CDR3 is CASSSVGGNTGELFF. The CDR3 nucleotides read TGTGCCAGCAGCTCTGTCGGAGGAAACACCGGGGAGCTGTTTTTT. The whole variable domain, remainder taken from reference TRBV7-9 and TRBJ2-2, is DTGVSQNPRHKITKRGQNVTFRCDPISEHNRLYWYRQTLGQGPEFLTYFQNEAQLEKSRLLSDRFSAERPKGSFSTLEIQRTEQGDSAMYLCASSSVGGNTGELFFGEGSRLTVL.

This clone has a single count. The chain is built from TRBV4-3 and TRBJ2-5; 10 bases are a match to TRBD2. Germline CDR1 is LGHNA and CDR2 is YSLEER. This CDR3 has 17 amino acids. Germline trimming cut 3 bases from V and 5 bases from J; bases unmatched to any gene: 12. The DNA of the CDR3 is TGCGCCAGCAGCCACGGTCCTCTAGCGGGAGAGGGGGAGACCCAGTACTTC. It specifies CASSHGPLAGEGETQYF.

The V and J genes are TRBV2 and TRBJ2-5; D is perhaps TRBD2 (6 bases). The CDR3 spans 18 residues. Trimming took off 1 base at V and 1 base at J, with 19 bases between the two ends. Germline V lookup: CDR1 SNHLY, CDR2 FYNNEI. Here the CDR3 reads CASSEDRTNFIFQETQYF. The CDR3 DNA is TGTGCCAGCAGTGAAGACAGGACTAATTTTATTTTCCAAGAGACCCAGTACTTC.

The rearrangement uses TRBV27 and TRBJ2-7; 8 nucleotides agree with TRBD2. The CDR3 extends over 15 amino acids. CDR1 is MNHEY and CDR2 is SMNVEV in the germline V gene (reference sequence). The V and J ends lost 5 bases and 2 bases, in that order; junction bases with no gene match: 8. The CDR3 DNA reads as TGTGCCAGCAGTCCCCTCCCAGCGGGAGCCTACGAGCAGTACTTC. Its translation is CASSPLPAGAYEQYF.

This chain joins TRBV6-1 and TRBJ1-2, with a possible D match to TRBD1 (5 bases). V dropped 0 bases and J dropped 4 bases, with 12 bases sitting between them. Germline CDR1 is MNHNS and CDR2 is SASEGT. The CDR3 loop spans 15 amino acids. This CDR3 is CASSEAKGGAYGYTF. In DNA, the CDR3 is TGTGCCAGCAGTGAAGCGAAAGGAGGGGCCTATGGCTACACCTTC.

The J gene is TRBJ1-1, the V gene TRBV15, with D maybe TRBD1 (5 bases). CDR1 is LNHNV and CDR2 is YYDKDF in the germline V gene (reference sequence). CDR3 size: 14 residues. V was clipped by 5 bases and J by 4 bases, with 14 bases between them. The CDR3 region is CATSGGYGGTEAFF. The DNA of the CDR3 is TGTGCCACCAGCGGGGGGTACGGAGGCACTGAAGCTTTCTTT. The full variable domain, its missing parts supplied by reference TRBV15 and TRBJ1-1, is DAMVIQNPRYQVTQFGKPVTLSCSQTLNHNVMYWYQQKSSQAPKLLFHYYDKDFNNEADTPDNFQSRRPNTSFCFLDIRSPGLGDTAMYLCATSGGYGGTEAFFGQGTRLTVV.

The CDR3 loop is CASSNIRDREVPDTQYF. CDR3 bases: TGTGCCAGCAGCAACATCCGGGACAGGGAGGTCCCAGATACGCAGTATTTT. This chain uses TRBV7-9 with TRBJ2-3; TRBD1 matches 9 bases. With V trimmed by 5 bases and J by 4 bases, 13 bases remained unmatched. There are 17 residues in the CDR3. Germline V gene lookup returns CDR1 SEHNR and CDR2 FQNEAQ (reference sequence).

CDR3 region: CASTSGGAGGYTF. In nucleotides, the CDR3 is TGTGCCAGCACCTCAGGGGGGGCTGGTGGCTACACCTTC. This chain uses TRBV5-5 with TRBJ1-2; 7 bases agree with TRBD1. The CDR3 spans 13 residues. Trimming cost V 6 bases and J 7 bases; bases outside gene matches: 9. In germline, CDR1 is SGHKS, CDR2 YYEKEE (reference sequence). Supplemented by reference TRBV5-5 and TRBJ1-2, the full variable domain reads DAGVTQSPTHLIKTRGQQVTLRCSPISGHKSVSWYQQVLGQGPQFIFQYYEKEERGRGNFPDRFSARQFPNYSSELNVNALLLGDSALYLCASTSGGAGGYTFGSGTRLTVV.

This CDR3 is CAWSVIRRGPNYGYTF. The CDR3 DNA reads TGTGCCTGGAGTGTCATCAGGCGGGGACCTAACTATGGCTACACCTTC. The rearrangement uses TRBV30 and TRBJ1-2; D possibly corresponds to TRBD1 (5 bases). The CDR3 extends over 16 amino acids. Trimming shortened V by 0 bases and J by 0 bases, and 14 bases separated the two germline ends. Germline CDR1 is GTSNPN and CDR2 is SVGIG (reference sequence).

The V gene is TRBV5-4, the J gene TRBJ1-6; a weak D match, TRBD1 (5 bases). The V gene's germline CDR1 is SGHNT and CDR2 YYREEE (reference sequence). V lost 0 bases and J lost 7, with 11 bases in between. The CDR3 is 15 residues long. The CDR3 reads CASSLDGRANSPLHF. DNA for the CDR3: TGTGCCAGCAGCTTGGATGGCAGGGCAAATTCACCCCTCCACTTT.

The chain combines TRBV5-6 with TRBJ2-1; D not certain. The CDR3 has 14 amino acids. Germline CDR1 and CDR2: SGHDT and YYEEEE. Trimming stripped 0 bases from V and 11 bases from J, with 15 bases between. This CDR3 is CASSLADSVFKQFF. CDR3 bases: TGTGCCAGCAGCTTGGCCGACTCCGTGTTTAAGCAGTTCTTC.

The V and J genes are TRBV11-2 and TRBJ1-1; no reliable D call. This CDR3 is 15 amino acids long. V lost 0 bases, J lost 1 base, and 9 bases lay in between. CDR1 and CDR2 from the germline V gene are SGHAT and FQNNGV. In nucleotides, the CDR3 is TGTGCCAGCAGCTTAGATCGGGCACCGAACACTGAAGCTTTCTTT. Protein sequence: CASSLDRAPNTEAFF.

V and J are TRBV7-3 and TRBJ2-5, with 8 bases aligning to TRBD2. The trim removed 0 bases at V and 4 bases at J, leaving 4 bases unmatched. CDR3 size: 15 residues. Germline V gene data show CDR1 as SGHTA and CDR2 as FQGTGA. CDR3 nucleotide sequence: TGTGCCAGCAGCTTAACTGGACTAGCCGGAGAGACCCAGTACTTC. This encodes CASSLTGLAGETQYF. The complete variable domain, with remaining parts taken from reference TRBV7-3 and TRBJ2-5, reads GAGVSQTPSNKVTEKGKYVELRCDPISGHTALYWYRQSLGQGPEFLIYFQGTGAADDSGLPNDRFFAVRPEGSVSTLKIQRTERGDSAVYLCASSLTGLAGETQYFGPGTRLLVL.